This T cell receptor (beta chain) was recorded in a study of technical replicates of blood from a handful of donors. The CDR3 runs to 16 residues. Germline V CDR1 and CDR2: LGHNA, YSLEER. V lost 0 bases, J lost 7 bases, and 7 bases stayed unmatched. Sequenced by immunoSEQ multiplex PCR; TCRdb stores in-frame clones only, minus some. The sample lists 65,000 to 70,000 clones, around 90% occurring once. The chain recombines TRBV4-3 with TRBJ2-1, with 9 bases that match TRBD2. The sample taken for sequencing was PBMCs. This TCR came from a human donor in good health. Some clones in this sample may be carry-over from other donors' samples. CDR3 coding DNA: TGCGCCAGCAGCCAAGATCTTGGCGGGGGGGCAAATGAGCAGTTCTTC. Protein: CASSQDLGGGANEQFF.